This entry lists 28 T cell receptor beta chains sequenced from one sample in a study of T cell repertoires in aging, cancer and after chemotherapy. A mixed TRB-A/B primer pool amplified rearranged TRB by multiplex touch-down PCR. MiXCR, applied by TCRdb to the multiplex PCR reads, yields one record per CDR3 protein. The table has some 9,000 distinct CDR3 sequences, about two fifths seen once; the top ten hold 9% to 15%. TCR beta rearrangements were amplified from peripheral blood genomic DNA. The sequencing sample was made of blood. The origin of the receptors is a human donor with a solid tumor.

V and J are TRBV15 and TRBJ1-4, with a weak D call TRBD1 (6 bases). This CDR3 region has 13 residues. With 5 bases removed from V and 8 bases from J, the gap between germline ends came to 12 bases. Germline loops: CDR1 LNHNV, CDR2 YYDKDF (reference sequence). CDR3 in amino acids: CATSRQGGEKLFF. The CDR3 DNA reads as TGTGCCACCAGCCGCCAAGGGGGGGAAAAACTGTTTTTT.

The J gene is TRBJ2-3, the V gene TRBV24-1; D gene unclear. V was shortened by 8 bases and J by 2 bases, with 4 bases between the two germline ends. CDR3 length: 11 amino acids. Germline CDR1 is KGHDR and CDR2 is SFDVKD. CDR3 protein: CATTDTDTQYF. DNA of the CDR3: TGTGCCACCACGGACACAGATACGCAGTATTTT.

The table lists this clonotype with a few counts. The chain's CDR3 is CASSLVGGVGELFF. The CDR3 nucleotides read TGTGCCAGCAGCTTAGTGGGGGGAGTCGGGGAGCTGTTTTTT. This chain joins TRBV11-3 and TRBJ2-2; TRBD2 is a possible D gene (6 bases). CDR1 and CDR2 from the germline V gene are SGHNT and YENEEA. The CDR3 spans 14 residues. With 1 base removed from V and 7 bases from J, the gap between germline ends came to 10 bases.

This clonotype occurred a few times. The chain has TRBV6-5 and TRBJ2-1; D is unclear. Germline values: CDR1 MNHEY, CDR2 SVGAGI. The CDR3 has 14 residues. V lost 2 bases, J lost 8 bases, and 13 bases lay in between. The CDR3 coding sequence is TGTGCCAGCAGTTACGCCCGACCGGGCGATGAGCAGTTCTTC. It codes for CASSYARPGDEQFF.

This chain joins TRBV27 and TRBJ1-1; D ambiguous. The CDR3 loop spans 14 amino acids. Trimming left V 2 bases short and J 0 bases short, with 7 bases between. CDR1 is MNHEY, CDR2 SMNVEV, per germline (reference sequence). CDR3 region: CASSLSKMNTEAFF. CDR3 DNA sequence: TGTGCCAGCAGTTTAAGTAAGATGAACACTGAAGCTTTCTTT.

This clonotype occurred a few times. This rearrangement joins TRBV5-5 to TRBJ2-7, with 8 nucleotides matching TRBD1. CDR1 is SGHKS, CDR2 YYEKEE, per germline (reference sequence). The CDR3 totals 13 residues. With V trimmed by 4 bases and J by 6 bases, 6 bases remained unmatched. The CDR3 DNA sequence: TGTGCCAGCAGCGCTGGGACAGGAGGCGAGCAGTACTTC. The encoded protein is CASSAGTGGEQYF.

The gene calls are TRBV19 and TRBJ1-1; no clear D gene. Per the germline V gene, CDR1 is LNHDA and CDR2 is SQIVND (reference sequence). This CDR3 is 15 amino acids long. V was clipped by 5 bases and J by 0 bases, with 13 bases between them. Written as DNA, the CDR3 is TGTGCCAGTAGTGCGAGCGAGGGAGTGAACACTGAAGCTTTCTTT. It codes for CASSASEGVNTEAFF.

The rearrangement links TRBV5-1 to TRBJ1-1; 8 bases map to TRBD1. V lost 4 bases to trimming and J lost 5 bases; unmatched junction nucleotides: 10. The germline gives CDR1 SGHRS, CDR2 YFSETQ. CDR3 length equals 15 residues. This chain's CDR3 is CASSPETGDWTEAFF. CDR3 bases: TGCGCCAGCAGCCCGGAGACAGGGGATTGGACTGAAGCTTTCTTT.

Note on this clonotype: A read error may produce the germline difference seen at one junction end. The rearrangement joins TRBV5-6 to TRBJ2-7; TRBD1 might be the D (5 bases). The CDR3 runs 14 residues. From germline, CDR1 is SGHDT and CDR2 YYEEEE. CDR3 amino acids: CASSLDTGRDEQYF. The CDR3 coding sequence is TGCGCCAGCAGCCTGGACACAGGTAGGGACGAGCAGTACTTC.

This clonotype showed up just a few times. V usage is TRBV6-5 and J usage is TRBJ2-1; TRBD2 matches 12 bases. The germline CDR1 and CDR2 sequences are MNHEY and SVGAGI. The V and J ends lost 2 bases and 3 bases, in that order; junction bases with no gene match: 2. CDR3 length: 16 amino acids. CDR3 in amino acids: CASSYEGLAGYNEQFF. Here the CDR3 DNA reads TGTGCCAGCAGTTACGAGGGACTAGCGGGCTACAATGAGCAGTTCTTC.

Concerning this clonotype itself: This may stem from a read error, because a much larger clone lies one nucleotide away. This sequence joins TRBV29-1 and TRBJ1-2; D remains ambiguous. Trimming left V 8 bases short and J 6 bases short, with 13 bases between. Germline values: CDR1 SQVTM, CDR2 ANQGSEA. CDR3 size: 11 residues. The CDR3 coding sequence is TGCAGCATATCCGAGTTAGATGGCTACACCTTC. It codes for CSISELDGYTF.

In its sample, this clonotype is medium-sized (0.01 to 0.1%). The genes are TRBV29-1 and TRBJ2-5; TRBD1 matches 7 bases. V lost 6 bases to trimming and J lost 4 bases; unmatched junction nucleotides: 8. This CDR3 has 13 residues. Germline V CDR1 and CDR2: SQVTM, ANQGSEA. This CDR3 reads CSVEGQLGETQYF. As DNA, the CDR3 is TGCAGCGTAGAGGGACAGTTGGGAGAGACCCAGTACTTC.

This chain uses TRBV11-3 with TRBJ2-5; D is possibly TRBD2 (6 bases). Germline V gene data show CDR1 as SGHNT and CDR2 as YENEEA. This CDR3 contains 13 residues. Trimming removed 2 bases from V and 4 bases from J, with 8 bases in between. The CDR3 loop reads CASSLWRGETQYF. The CDR3 DNA follows: TGTGCCAGCAGCTTATGGAGGGGAGAGACCCAGTACTTC.

This clonotype has just a few counts. The chain links TRBV12-3 or TRBV12-4 to TRBJ2-6; D not resolved. Trimming took off 7 bases at V and 0 bases at J, with 10 bases between the two ends. The CDR3 runs 15 residues. The CDR3 DNA is TGTGCCAGCACCCGATACAGCTCTGGGGCCAACGTCCTGACTTTC. Protein product: CASTRYSSGANVLTF.

J is TRBJ2-5 and V is TRBV18; TRBD2 aligns across 9 bases. V was pared by 3 bases and J by 5 bases, with 10 bases of the junction left unmatched. The germline gives CDR1 KGHSH, CDR2 LQKENI. The CDR3 extends over 16 amino acids. The CDR3 reads CASSPSSGRSGETQYF. CDR3 DNA: TGTGCCAGCTCACCGAGCAGCGGGAGGTCGGGGGAGACCCAGTACTTC. Filled out from reference TRBV18 and TRBJ2-5, the complete variable domain reads NAGVMQNPRHLVRRRGQEARLRCSPMKGHSHVYWYRQLPEEGLKFMVYLQKENIIDESGMPKERFSAEFPKEGPSILRIQQVVRGDSAAYFCASSPSSGRSGETQYFGPGTRLLVL.

This clonotype is medium-sized (0.01 to 0.1%) in the sample. The chain is built from TRBV11-3 and TRBJ2-2; the D is unclear. There are 14 residues in the CDR3. Germline assignment: CDR1 SGHNT and CDR2 YENEEA. V lost 5 bases, J lost 2 bases, and 9 bases lay in between. The DNA for the CDR3 is TGTGCCAGCAGCCCCAGCCGAAACACCGGGGAGCTGTTTTTT. Translated: CASSPSRNTGELFF.

The chain employs TRBV12-3 or TRBV12-4 and TRBJ2-2; TRBD2 aligns across 7 bases. V trimming: 6 bases; J trimming: 6 bases; junction bases outside the gene matches: 10. The CDR3 is made up of 15 amino acids. The CDR3 DNA is TGTGCCAGCAGACCGGGAGGTAGAGAGGCCGGGGAGCTGTTTTTT. It yields the protein CASRPGGREAGELFF.

This chain uses TRBV6-5 with TRBJ1-1; no clear D gene. V lost 6 bases, J lost 0 bases, and 11 bases lay in between. There are 14 residues in the CDR3. Germline CDR1 reads MNHEY; CDR2 reads SVGAGI. The CDR3 protein is CASSLEGLNTEAFF. The DNA of the CDR3 is TGTGCCAGCAGCCTAGAGGGCCTGAACACTGAAGCTTTCTTT.

This clonotype turned up a few times. The rearrangement links TRBV12-3 or TRBV12-4 to TRBJ1-1, with D tentatively TRBD1 (6 bases). The CDR3 is 12 residues long. Trimming shortened V by 5 bases and J by 8 bases, and 12 bases separated the two germline ends. The CDR3 spells CASSPFGQEAFF. CDR3 coding DNA: TGTGCCAGCAGTCCGTTTGGACAGGAAGCTTTCTTT.

This chain connects TRBV29-1 to TRBJ1-2; D is unclear. Looked up from germline, CDR1 is SQVTM and CDR2 is ANQGSEA. V lost 4 bases, J lost 7 bases, and 7 bases lay in between. The CDR3 has 10 residues. As DNA, the CDR3 is TGCAGCGTTGCGGCATTTGGCTACACCTTC. Its translation is CSVAAFGYTF.

This clonotype was detected only a few times. The gene calls are TRBV11-3 and TRBJ2-7; D call uncertain. From germline, CDR1 is SGHNT and CDR2 YENEEA. The CDR3 sequence is 14 residues long. Trimming took 4 bases from V and 5 from J, leaving 15 bases between them. The CDR3 DNA follows: TGTGCCAGCAGCTCGCGGAGTCCTAGTGACGAGCAGTACTTC. This gives the protein CASSSRSPSDEQYF.

This chain uses TRBV6-5 with TRBJ1-2, with TRBD1 as a possible D gene (6 bases). Germline CDR1 is MNHEY and CDR2 is SVGAGI. Trimming removed 6 bases at V and 2 bases at J, with 7 bases between. This CDR3 contains 12 residues. The CDR3 coding sequence is TGTGCCAGCAGGGACAGAAACTATGGCTACACCTTC. Residues: CASRDRNYGYTF.

The gene calls are TRBV30 and TRBJ1-5, with D tentatively TRBD1 (5 bases). Germline V gives CDR1 GTSNPN, CDR2 SVGIG (reference sequence). The V end lost 0 bases, the J end lost 6 bases, and 12 bases lay between the germline ends. The CDR3 has 14 amino acids. The CDR3 DNA sequence: TGTGCCTGGAGTGTAGGGAGGGGTGCTCAGCCCCAGCATTTT. This gives the protein CAWSVGRGAQPQHF.

The chain links TRBV6-6 to TRBJ2-3; D call uncertain. From germline, CDR1 is MNHNY and CDR2 SVGAGI (reference sequence). This CDR3 is built from 15 residues. The ends were cut back, 6 bases at V and 6 bases at J, with 19 bases in the middle. CDR3 region: CASSKKRRIGDTQYF. In nucleotides, the CDR3 is TGTGCCAGCAGCAAAAAACGGCGGATCGGGGATACGCAGTATTTT.

This chain links TRBV18 with TRBJ1-2, with D possibly matching TRBD1 (5 bases). The V and J ends lost 2 bases and 6 bases respectively, with 13 bases between them. The CDR3 length is 14 residues. Looked up from germline, CDR1 is KGHSH and CDR2 is LQKENI. Here the CDR3 reads CASSPSPGAHGYTF. The CDR3 bases are TGTGCCAGCTCACCAAGCCCCGGGGCCCATGGCTACACCTTC. Based on the CDR3 plus reference TRBV18 and TRBJ1-2, the full variable domain is NAGVMQNPRHLVRRRGQEARLRCSPMKGHSHVYWYRQLPEEGLKFMVYLQKENIIDESGMPKERFSAEFPKEGPSILRIQQVVRGDSAAYFCASSPSPGAHGYTFGSGTRLTVV.

V gene TRBV11-3 combines with J gene TRBJ2-7, with D possibly TRBD2 on 6 matching bases. The CDR3 consists of 15 residues. Germline V gene sequence: CDR1 SGHNT, CDR2 YENEEA. Trimming pared 1 base from V and 4 bases from J, leaving 14 bases between. This CDR3 is CASSLAGGTQYEQYF. The CDR3 nucleotides are TGTGCCAGCAGCTTAGCGGGCGGGACCCAATACGAGCAGTACTTC.

This clonotype is deemed medium-sized. This chain joins TRBV11-3 and TRBJ2-3; D uncertain. The V end was cut by 6 bases, the J end by 1 base, with 11 bases between. The CDR3 contains 14 residues. Looked up from germline, CDR1 is SGHNT and CDR2 is YENEEA. The CDR3 spells CASSERRRTDTQYF. CDR3 DNA sequence: TGTGCCAGCAGTGAGAGGCGCCGCACAGATACGCAGTATTTT.

CDR3 coding DNA: TGTGCCAGCAGCGGGGACAGGGGGCTGGGCGAGCAGTACTTC. Protein: CASSGDRGLGEQYF. The rearrangement links TRBV5-6 to TRBJ2-7; the match to TRBD1 covers 12 bases. CDR1 and CDR2 (germline): SGHDT, YYEEEE. This CDR3 contains 14 residues. Trimming at V came to 4 bases and at J to 6 bases, leaving 5 bases not matched to a gene. The entire variable domain, with the rest obtained from reference TRBV5-6 and TRBJ2-7, is as follows: DAGVTQSPTHLIKTRGQQVTLRCSPKSGHDTVSWYQQALGQGPQFIFQYYEEEERQRGNFPDRFSGHQFPNYSSELNVNALLLGDSALYLCASSGDRGLGEQYFGPGTRLTVT.